This T cell receptor beta chain was captured by sequencing in a study of blood T cell repertoires in COVID-19. At the level of the study: Donors in Cohort 3 who had recovered were those with two negative PCRs, healthcare professional clearance, or resolution of their symptoms. The United States, Italy and Spain were the sources of the acute and convalescent COVID-19 samples. Sample material is recorded as cDNA or gDNA derived from T cells, B-cell-depleted T cells, or PBMCs.

Clinical history reported by participants formed the basis on which cohorts were assigned. Clones were sequenced by immunoSEQ multiplex PCR, and TCRdb holds only the in-frame ones, with some missing. The repertoire holds more than 300,000 clones, around 87% seen once, with around 1.9% in the top ten. Per germline, CDR1 SNHLY and CDR2 FYNNEI. With 4 bases clipped from V and 4 bases from J, the junction kept 6 bases outside the gene matches. The CDR3 length is 16 residues. V usage is TRBV2 and J usage is TRBJ2-2, with 10 bases that match TRBD2. The source material was PBMCs or T cells enriched from blood (not recorded which). This clonotype originated in a man aged 40-50 years in a cohort exposed to, infected with or recovered from COVID-19 (not recorded which). CDR3 region: CASSAGSGRATGELFF. The CDR3 nucleotides read TGTGCCAGCAGTGCGGGGAGCGGGAGGGCCACCGGGGAGCTGTTTTTT.